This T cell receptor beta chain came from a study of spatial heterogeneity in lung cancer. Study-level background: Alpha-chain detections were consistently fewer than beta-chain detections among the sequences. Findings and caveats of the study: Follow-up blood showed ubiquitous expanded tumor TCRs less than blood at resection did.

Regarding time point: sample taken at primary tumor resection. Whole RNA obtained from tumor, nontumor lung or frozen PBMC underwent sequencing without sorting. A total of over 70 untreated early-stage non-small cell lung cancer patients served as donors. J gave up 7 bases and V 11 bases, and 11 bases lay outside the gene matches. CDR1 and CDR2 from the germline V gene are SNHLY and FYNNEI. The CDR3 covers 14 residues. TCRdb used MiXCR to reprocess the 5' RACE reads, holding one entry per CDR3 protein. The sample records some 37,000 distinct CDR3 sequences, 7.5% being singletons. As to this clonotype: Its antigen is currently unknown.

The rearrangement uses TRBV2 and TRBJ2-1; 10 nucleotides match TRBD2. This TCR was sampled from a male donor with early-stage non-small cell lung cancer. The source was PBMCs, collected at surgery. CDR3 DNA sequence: TGTGCCGGCGCCAGAAGCGGGGGGGAGAATGAGCAGTTCTTC. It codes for CAGARSGGENEQFF.